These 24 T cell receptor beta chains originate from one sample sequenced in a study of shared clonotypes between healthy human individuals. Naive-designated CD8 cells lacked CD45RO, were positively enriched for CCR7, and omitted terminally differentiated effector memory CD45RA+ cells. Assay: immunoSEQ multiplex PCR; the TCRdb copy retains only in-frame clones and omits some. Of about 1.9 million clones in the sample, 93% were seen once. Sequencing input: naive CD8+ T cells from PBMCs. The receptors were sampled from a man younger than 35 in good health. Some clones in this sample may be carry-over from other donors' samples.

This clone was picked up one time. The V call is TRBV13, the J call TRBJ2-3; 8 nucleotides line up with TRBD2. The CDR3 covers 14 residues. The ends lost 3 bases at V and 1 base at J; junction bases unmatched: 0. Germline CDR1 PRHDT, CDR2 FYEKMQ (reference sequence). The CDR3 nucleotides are TGTGCCAGCAGCTTGACTAGCGGCACAGATACGCAGTATTTT. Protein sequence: CASSLTSGTDTQYF.

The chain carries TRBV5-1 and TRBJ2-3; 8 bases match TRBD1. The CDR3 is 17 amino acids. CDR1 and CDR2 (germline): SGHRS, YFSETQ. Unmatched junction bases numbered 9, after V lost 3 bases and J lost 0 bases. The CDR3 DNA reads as TGCGCCAGCAGCTCTTCATACAGGGGGACTAGCACAGATACGCAGTATTTT. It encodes CASSSSYRGTSTDTQYF.

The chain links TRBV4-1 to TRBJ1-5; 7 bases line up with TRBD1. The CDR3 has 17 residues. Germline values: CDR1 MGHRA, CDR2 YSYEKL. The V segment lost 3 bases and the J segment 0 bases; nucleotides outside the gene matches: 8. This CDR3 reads CASSQGDRVHSNQPQHF. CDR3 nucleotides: TGCGCCAGCAGCCAGGGAGACAGGGTACATAGCAATCAGCCCCAGCATTTT.

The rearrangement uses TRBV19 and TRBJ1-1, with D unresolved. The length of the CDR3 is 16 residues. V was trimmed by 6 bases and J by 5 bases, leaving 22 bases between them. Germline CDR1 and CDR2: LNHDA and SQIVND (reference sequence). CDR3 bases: TGTGCCAGTAGCAGTGGTAGGGCGGGCTCGTATACTGAAGCTTTCTTT. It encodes CASSSGRAGSYTEAFF. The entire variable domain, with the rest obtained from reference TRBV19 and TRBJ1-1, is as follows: DGGITQSPKYLFRKEGQNVTLSCEQNLNHDAMYWYRQDPGQGLRLIYYSQIVNDFQKGDIAEGYSVSREKKESFPLTVTSAQKNPTAFYLCASSSGRAGSYTEAFFGQGTRLTVV.

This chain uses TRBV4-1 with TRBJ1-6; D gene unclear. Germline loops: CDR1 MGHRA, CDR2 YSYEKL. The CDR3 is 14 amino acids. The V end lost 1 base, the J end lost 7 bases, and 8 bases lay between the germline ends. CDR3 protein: CASSQGHTNSPLHF. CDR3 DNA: TGCGCCAGCAGCCAAGGACATACAAATTCACCCCTCCACTTT.

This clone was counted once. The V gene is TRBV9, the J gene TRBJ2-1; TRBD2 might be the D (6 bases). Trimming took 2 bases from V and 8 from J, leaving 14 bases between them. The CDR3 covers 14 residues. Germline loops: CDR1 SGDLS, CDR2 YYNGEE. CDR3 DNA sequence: TGTGCCAGCAGCGTCGGCGGGACCTCCTATGAGCAGTTCTTC. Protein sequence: CASSVGGTSYEQFF.

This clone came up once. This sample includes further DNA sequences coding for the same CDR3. The CDR3 region has the DNA TGTGCCAGCAGTCCCTCGAACACCGGGGAGCTGTTTTTT. Protein: CASSPSNTGELFF. The chain links TRBV27 to TRBJ2-2; D is unresolved. V was clipped by 5 bases and J by 0 bases, with 4 bases between them. The CDR3 spans 13 residues. Germline-derived CDR1 and CDR2 are MNHEY and SMNVEV (reference sequence).

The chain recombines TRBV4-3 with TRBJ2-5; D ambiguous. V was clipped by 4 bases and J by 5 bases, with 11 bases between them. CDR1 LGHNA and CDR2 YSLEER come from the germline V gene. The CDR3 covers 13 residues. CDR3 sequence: CASSPRMGETQYF. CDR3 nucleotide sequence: TGCGCCAGCAGCCCGCGAATGGGGGAGACCCAGTACTTC.

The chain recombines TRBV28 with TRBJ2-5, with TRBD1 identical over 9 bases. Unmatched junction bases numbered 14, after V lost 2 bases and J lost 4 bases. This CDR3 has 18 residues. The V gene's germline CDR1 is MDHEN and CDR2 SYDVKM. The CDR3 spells CASSLVMGQGRLGETQYF. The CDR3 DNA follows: TGTGCCAGCAGTTTAGTCATGGGACAGGGTCGGTTGGGAGAGACCCAGTACTTC. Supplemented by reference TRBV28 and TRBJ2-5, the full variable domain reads DVKVTQSSRYLVKRTGEKVFLECVQDMDHENMFWYRQDPGLGLRLIYFSYDVKMKEKGDIPEGYSVSREKKERFSLILESASTNQTSMYLCASSLVMGQGRLGETQYFGPGTRLLVL.

For the CDR3, the DNA is TGTGCCAGCAGCTCGACTAGCGGGAGATTAGATACGCAGTATTTT. Its translation is CASSSTSGRLDTQYF. The chain combines TRBV7-2 with TRBJ2-3, with 12 bases aligning to TRBD2. Per the germline V gene, CDR1 is SGHTA and CDR2 is FQGNSA. V dropped 4 bases and J dropped 5; count of bases not matched to a gene: 4. This CDR3 is built from 15 residues. The full variable domain, completed using reference TRBV7-2 and TRBJ2-3, is GAGVSQSPSNKVTEKGKDVELRCDPISGHTALYWYRQSLGQGLEFLIYFQGNSAPDKSGLPSDRFSAERTGGSVSTLTIQRTQQEDSAVYLCASSSTSGRLDTQYFGPGTRLTVL.

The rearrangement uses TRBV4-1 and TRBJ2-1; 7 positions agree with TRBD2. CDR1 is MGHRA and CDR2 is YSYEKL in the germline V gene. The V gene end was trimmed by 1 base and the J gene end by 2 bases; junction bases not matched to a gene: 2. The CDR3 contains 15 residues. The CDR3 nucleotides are TGCGCCAGCAGCCAAGTCCTAGCGGCCTACAATGAGCAGTTCTTC. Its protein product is CASSQVLAAYNEQFF.

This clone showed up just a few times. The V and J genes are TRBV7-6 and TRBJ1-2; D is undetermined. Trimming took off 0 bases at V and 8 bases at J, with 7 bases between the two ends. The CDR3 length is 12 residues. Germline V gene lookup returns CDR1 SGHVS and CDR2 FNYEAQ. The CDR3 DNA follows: TGTGCCAGCAGCTTAGCTGCTGGAGGCTACACCTTC. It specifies CASSLAAGGYTF.

CDR3 in amino acids: CASSPLTGHTEAFF. In nucleotides, the CDR3 is TGTGCCAGCAGCCCATTGACAGGGCACACTGAAGCTTTCTTT. V gene TRBV7-8 combines with J gene TRBJ1-1; TRBD1 matches 7 bases. V shed 5 bases, J shed 3 bases, and the junction held 6 bases outside the gene matches. The CDR3 consists of 14 residues. The germline gives CDR1 SGHVS, CDR2 FQNEAQ.

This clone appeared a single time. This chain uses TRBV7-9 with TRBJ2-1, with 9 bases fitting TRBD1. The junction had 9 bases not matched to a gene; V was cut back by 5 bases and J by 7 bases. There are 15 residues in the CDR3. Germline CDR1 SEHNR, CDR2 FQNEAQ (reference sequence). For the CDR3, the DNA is TGTGCCAGCAGCCCGGACAGGGGTTTTCAAAATGAGCAGTTCTTC. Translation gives CASSPDRGFQNEQFF.

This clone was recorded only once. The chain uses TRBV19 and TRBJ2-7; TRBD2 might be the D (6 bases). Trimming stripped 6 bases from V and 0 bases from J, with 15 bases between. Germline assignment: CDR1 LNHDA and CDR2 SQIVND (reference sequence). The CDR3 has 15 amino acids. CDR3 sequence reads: CASSITSSRSYEQYF. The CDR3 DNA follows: TGTGCCAGTAGCATCACTAGCAGCCGCTCCTACGAGCAGTACTTC.

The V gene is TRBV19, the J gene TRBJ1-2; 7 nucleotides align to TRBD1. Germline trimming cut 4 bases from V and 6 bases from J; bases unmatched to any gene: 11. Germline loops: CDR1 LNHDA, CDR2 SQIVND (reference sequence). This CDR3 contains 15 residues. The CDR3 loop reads CASSTPWDSGNGYTF. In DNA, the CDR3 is TGTGCCAGTAGTACGCCCTGGGACAGCGGAAATGGCTACACCTTC.

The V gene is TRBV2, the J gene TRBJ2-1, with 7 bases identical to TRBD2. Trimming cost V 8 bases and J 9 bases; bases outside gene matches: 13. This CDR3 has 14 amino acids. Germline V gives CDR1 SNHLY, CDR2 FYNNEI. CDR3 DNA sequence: TGTGCCAGCCACGTCGGCGGGGGTTTTGGTGAGCAGTTCTTC. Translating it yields CASHVGGGFGEQFF.

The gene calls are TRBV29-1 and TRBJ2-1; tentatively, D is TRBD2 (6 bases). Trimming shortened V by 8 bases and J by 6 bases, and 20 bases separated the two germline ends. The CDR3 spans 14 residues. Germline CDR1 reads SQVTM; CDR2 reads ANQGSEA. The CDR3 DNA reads TGCAGCACTATTGGGGGTGAGGAGGGCAATGAGCAGTTCTTC. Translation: CSTIGGEEGNEQFF.

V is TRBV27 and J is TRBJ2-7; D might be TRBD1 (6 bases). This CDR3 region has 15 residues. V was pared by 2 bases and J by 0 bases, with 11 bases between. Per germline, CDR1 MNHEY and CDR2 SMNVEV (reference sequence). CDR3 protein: CASSLRDTGSYEQYF. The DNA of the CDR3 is TGTGCCAGCAGTTTAAGGGACACCGGCTCCTACGAGCAGTACTTC.

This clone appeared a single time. The CDR3 coding sequence is TGCGCCAGCAGCCAAGGGGCCAGCACCGAGCAGTACTTC. It encodes CASSQGASTEQYF. The rearrangement links TRBV4-1 to TRBJ2-7; D uncertain. This CDR3 spans 13 amino acids. V was trimmed by 1 base and J by 6 bases, leaving 10 bases between them. CDR1 MGHRA and CDR2 YSYEKL come from the germline V gene.

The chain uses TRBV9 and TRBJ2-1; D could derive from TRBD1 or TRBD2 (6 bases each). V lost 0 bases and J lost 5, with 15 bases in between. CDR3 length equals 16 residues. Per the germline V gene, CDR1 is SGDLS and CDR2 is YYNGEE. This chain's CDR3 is CASSVEASEGDNEQFF. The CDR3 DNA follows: TGTGCCAGCAGCGTAGAAGCTTCGGAGGGGGACAATGAGCAGTTCTTC.

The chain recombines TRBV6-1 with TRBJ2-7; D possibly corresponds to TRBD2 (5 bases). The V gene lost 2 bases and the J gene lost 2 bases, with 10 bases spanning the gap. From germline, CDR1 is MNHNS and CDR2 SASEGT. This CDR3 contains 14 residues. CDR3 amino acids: CASSETSFPYEQYF. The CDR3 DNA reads TGTGCCAGCAGTGAAACTAGTTTTCCCTACGAGCAGTACTTC.

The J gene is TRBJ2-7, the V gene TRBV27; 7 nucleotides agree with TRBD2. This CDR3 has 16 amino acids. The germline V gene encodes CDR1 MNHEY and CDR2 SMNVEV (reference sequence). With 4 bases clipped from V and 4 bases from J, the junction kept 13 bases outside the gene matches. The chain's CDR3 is CASSSIAGARVYEQYF. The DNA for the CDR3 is TGTGCCAGCAGTTCAATCGCGGGAGCACGTGTGTACGAGCAGTACTTC.

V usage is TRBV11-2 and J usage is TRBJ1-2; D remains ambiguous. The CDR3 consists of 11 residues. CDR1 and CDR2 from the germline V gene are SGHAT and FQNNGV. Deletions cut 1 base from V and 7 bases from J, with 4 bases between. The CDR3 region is CASSLGRGYTF. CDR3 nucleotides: TGTGCCAGCAGCTTAGGACGTGGCTACACCTTC.